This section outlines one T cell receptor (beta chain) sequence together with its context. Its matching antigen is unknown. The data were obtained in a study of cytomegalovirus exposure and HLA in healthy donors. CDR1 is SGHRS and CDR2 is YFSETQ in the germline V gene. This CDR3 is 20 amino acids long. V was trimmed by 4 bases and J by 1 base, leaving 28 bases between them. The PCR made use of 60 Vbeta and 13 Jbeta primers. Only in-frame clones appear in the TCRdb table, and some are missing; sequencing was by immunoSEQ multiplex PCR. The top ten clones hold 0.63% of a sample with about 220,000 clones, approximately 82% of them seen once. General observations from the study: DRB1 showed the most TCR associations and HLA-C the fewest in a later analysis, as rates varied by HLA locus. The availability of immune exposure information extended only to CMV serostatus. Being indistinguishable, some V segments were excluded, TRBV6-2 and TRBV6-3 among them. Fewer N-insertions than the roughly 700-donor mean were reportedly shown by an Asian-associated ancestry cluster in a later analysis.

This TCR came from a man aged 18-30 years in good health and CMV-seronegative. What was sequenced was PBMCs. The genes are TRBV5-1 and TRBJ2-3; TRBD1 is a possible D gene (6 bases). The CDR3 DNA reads TGCGCCAGCAGCAGGGGTTCTGGGGGCAGAGCCACCCGGGGCACAGATACGCAGTATTTT. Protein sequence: CASSRGSGGRATRGTDTQYF.